The following is a TCR beta chain sequence with its context. Its antigen remains unknown. Isolated RNA was reverse transcribed in full, so expressed TCRB transcripts were sequenced. About 3.4 million reads on average were seen across naive, central memory and regulatory T cell samples. Some clones are missing from TCRdb's copy, which holds only in-frame ones; the method was immunoSEQ multiplex PCR. This table holds 680,000 or so clones, roughly 13% found once. This specimen belongs to a study of beta chain features in type 1 diabetes. The J segment lost 5 bases and the V segment lost 1 base, leaving 16 bases of the junction unmatched. The CDR3 totals 18 residues. The germline V gene encodes CDR1 SGDLS and CDR2 YYNGEE. Study observations and caveats: People with Type 1 diabetes carried modestly yet significantly shorter TCRB CDR3s in all four CD4+ subsets.

The sample consisted of naive CD4+ T cells from blood. The chain has TRBV9 and TRBJ2-5, with 8 bases aligning to TRBD2. This receptor was identified in a man in his late teens or twenties with type 1 diabetes. CDR3 sequence: CASSVKGLSGAWRETQYF. CDR3 nucleotides: TGTGCCAGCAGCGTAAAAGGTCTTAGCGGGGCGTGGAGGGAGACCCAGTACTTC.